These 5 T cell receptor beta chains originate from one sample sequenced in a study of graft-versus-host responses after intestinal transplantation. These TCRs are of unknown antigen specificity. The protocol was immunoSEQ multiplex PCR, while the TCRdb copy is restricted to in-frame clones and leaves out a portion. The sample lists 50,000 to 75,000 clones, about 94% occurring once. This specimen consisted of unstimulated CD4+ T cells sorted from spleen or lymph node cells, obtained before transplant. These receptors came from a human donor who was the organ donor for an intestinal transplant.

This chain uses TRBV5-3 with TRBJ2-4; D perhaps matches TRBD2 (7 bases). Being an ORF, TRBV5-3 has a function that is uncertain. The length of the CDR3 is 16 residues. V gave up 3 bases and J gave up 1 base, with 14 bases separating them. The CDR3 coding sequence is TGTGCCAGAAGCTCGCCGGGGGGCCTGGCCAAAAACATTCAGTACTTC. The encoded protein is CARSSPGGLAKNIQYF.

The rearrangement joins TRBV6-5 to TRBJ1-6; a possible D gene is TRBD1 (6 bases). The germline V gene encodes CDR1 MNHEY and CDR2 SVGAGI. Trimming shortened V by 5 bases and J by 4 bases, and 6 bases separated the two germline ends. This CDR3 spans 13 amino acids. For the CDR3, the DNA is TGTGCCAGCAGTGGACAGTATAATTCACCCCTCCACTTT. It translates to CASSGQYNSPLHF.

The genes are TRBV5-5 and TRBJ2-7; TRBD1 matches 10 bases. The germline V gene has CDR1 SGHKS and CDR2 YYEKEE (reference sequence). CDR3 length equals 14 residues. The ends lost 2 bases at V and 7 bases at J; junction bases unmatched: 6. The CDR3 loop reads CASSFGTGDGEQYF. For the CDR3, the DNA is TGTGCCAGCAGCTTTGGGACAGGGGATGGGGAGCAGTACTTC.

The rearrangement uses TRBV28 and TRBJ2-3, with D uncertain. V was cut by 4 bases and J by 3 bases, with 11 bases left in between. Germline V gene lookup returns CDR1 MDHEN and CDR2 SYDVKM. This CDR3 region has 14 residues. CDR3 amino acids: CASSSRFRTDTQYF. The CDR3 DNA sequence: TGTGCCAGCAGTTCCCGTTTTAGGACAGATACGCAGTATTTT.

The CDR3 reads CASSFSYEQYF. The DNA for the CDR3 is TGTGCCAGCAGTTTTTCTTACGAGCAGTACTTC. The chain has TRBV27 and TRBJ2-7, with no clear D. This CDR3 spans 11 amino acids. Germline lookup yields CDR1 MNHEY and CDR2 SMNVEV (reference sequence). V shed 3 bases and J shed 4 bases, with 4 bases lying between them.